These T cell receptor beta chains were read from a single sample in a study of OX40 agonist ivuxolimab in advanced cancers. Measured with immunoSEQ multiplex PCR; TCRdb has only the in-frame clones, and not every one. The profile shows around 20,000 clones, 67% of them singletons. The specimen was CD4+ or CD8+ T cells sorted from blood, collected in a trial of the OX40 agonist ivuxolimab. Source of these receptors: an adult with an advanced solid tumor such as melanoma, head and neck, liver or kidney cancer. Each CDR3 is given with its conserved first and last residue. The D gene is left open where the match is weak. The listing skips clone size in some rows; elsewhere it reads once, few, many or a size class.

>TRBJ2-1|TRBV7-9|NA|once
CASSLSANNEQFF
TGTGCCAGCAGCTTATCCGCTAACAATGAGCAGTTCTTC
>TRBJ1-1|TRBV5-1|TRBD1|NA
CATSMTGRTEAFF
TGCGCCACCTCCATGACAGGGAGGACTGAAGCTTTCTTT
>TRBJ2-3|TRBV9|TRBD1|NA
CASSVGGDRADTQYF
TGTGCCAGCAGCGTTGGGGGAGACAGGGCCGATACGCAGTATTTT
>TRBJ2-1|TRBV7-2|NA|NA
CASSLNDWAQFF
TGTGCCAGCAGCTTAAATGATTGGGCGCAGTTCTTC
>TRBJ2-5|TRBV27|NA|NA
CASSPPYQETQYF
TGTGCCAGCAGCCCTCCCTACCAAGAGACCCAGTACTTC
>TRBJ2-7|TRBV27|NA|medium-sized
CASSSPLDEQYF
TGTGCCAGCAGTTCACCCCTGGACGAGCAGTACTTC
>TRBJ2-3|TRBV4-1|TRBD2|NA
CASSLGLLAGVDTQYF
TGCGCCAGCAGCCTAGGGTTACTAGCGGGAGTAGATACGCAGTATTTT
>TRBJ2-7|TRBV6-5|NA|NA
CASSSAGAEQYF
TGTGCCAGCAGTTCTGCAGGGGCCGAGCAGTACTTC
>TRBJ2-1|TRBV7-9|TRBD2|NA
CASSFGLAEDPFF
TGTGCCAGCAGCTTCGGACTAGCGGAGGACCCGTTCTTC
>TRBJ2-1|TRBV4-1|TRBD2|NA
CASSQDPPRGAYNEQFF
TGCGCCAGCAGCCAAGATCCCCCCCGGGGGGCCTACAATGAGCAGTTCTTC
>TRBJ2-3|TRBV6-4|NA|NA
CASSEEAGWADTQYF
TGTGCCAGCAGTGAGGAGGCGGGATGGGCAGATACGCAGTATTTT
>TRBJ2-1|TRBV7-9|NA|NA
CASSPQGRSSYNEQFF
TGTGCCAGCAGCCCCCAGGGGCGGAGCTCCTACAATGAGCAGTTCTTC
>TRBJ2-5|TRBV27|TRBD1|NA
CASSWTGQETQYF
TGTGCCAGCAGTTGGACAGGCCAAGAGACCCAGTACTTC
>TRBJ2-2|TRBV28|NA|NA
CASSFGPNTGELFF
TGTGCCAGCAGTTTTGGCCCGAACACCGGGGAGCTGTTTTTT
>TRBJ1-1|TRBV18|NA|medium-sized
CASSPPEIMNTEAFF
TGTGCCAGCTCACCGCCCGAAATCATGAACACTGAAGCTTTCTTT
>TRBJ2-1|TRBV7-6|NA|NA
CASSFGGERGEQFF
TGTGCCAGCAGCTTTGGTGGCGAGAGAGGCGAGCAGTTCTTC
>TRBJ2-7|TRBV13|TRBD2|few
CASSPVREGPYEQYF
TGTGCCAGCAGCCCGGTGCGGGAGGGGCCCTACGAGCAGTACTTC
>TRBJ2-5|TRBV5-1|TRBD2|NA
CASSYGREETQYF
TGCGCCAGCAGCTATGGGAGGGAAGAGACCCAGTACTTC
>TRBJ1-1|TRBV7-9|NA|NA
CASQDTTEAFF
TGTGCCAGTCAGGACACGACTGAAGCTTTCTTT
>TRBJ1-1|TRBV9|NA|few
CASSDRLNTEAFF
TGTGCCAGCAGCGATCGGTTGAACACTGAAGCTTTCTTT
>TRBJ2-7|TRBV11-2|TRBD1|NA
CASSLNPGQGYEQYF
TGTGCCAGCAGCTTAAATCCCGGACAGGGCTACGAGCAGTACTTC
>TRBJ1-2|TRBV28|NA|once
CASSFTWAYGYTF
TGTGCCAGCAGTTTCACATGGGCCTATGGCTACACCTTC